These 25 T cell receptor beta chains share one sample of origin, sequenced in a study of blood T cell repertoires in COVID-19. The data were produced by immunoSEQ multiplex PCR, yet TCRdb's version contains in-frame clones alone and is incomplete. Of around 250,000 clones listed, approximately 86% are singletons. The sequencing sample was made of peripheral blood. The receptor set was obtained from a woman in her 70s with active or convalescent COVID-19.

This chain links TRBV4-3 with TRBJ1-1; possibly TRBD1 for D (5 bases). V was pared by 0 bases and J by 10 bases, with 15 bases between. The CDR3 sequence is 14 residues long. Germline values: CDR1 LGHNA, CDR2 YSLEER. The CDR3 spells CASSQDLAGRGAFF. DNA of the CDR3: TGCGCCAGCAGCCAAGATCTCGCAGGGCGGGGAGCTTTCTTT.

J is TRBJ2-5 and V is TRBV5-1, with TRBD2 as a possible D gene (7 bases). Germline assignment: CDR1 SGHRS and CDR2 YFSETQ. V lost 4 bases and J lost 5, with 21 bases in between. This CDR3 comprises 16 residues. This chain's CDR3 is CASSLLLGGQGETQYF. The CDR3 coding sequence is TGCGCCAGCAGCCTCCTCCTGGGGGGGCAGGGGGAGACCCAGTACTTC.

The chain uses TRBV12-3 or TRBV12-4 and TRBJ1-1; a weak D match, TRBD1 (5 bases). The V and J ends lost 6 bases and 7 bases respectively, with 15 bases between them. The CDR3 is 13 amino acids. The DNA for the CDR3 is TGTGCCAGCAGCCTCTTTGGGGGAGGTGAAGCTTTCTTT. Its translation is CASSLFGGGEAFF.

The rearrangement links TRBV2 to TRBJ2-2; the D gene is possibly TRBD2 (5 bases). Trimming removed 6 bases at V and 7 bases at J, with 9 bases between. Germline CDR1 reads SNHLY; CDR2 reads FYNNEI. The length of the CDR3 is 12 residues. CDR3 DNA: TGTGCCAGCAGGGGAGATGTCGGGGAGCTGTTTTTT. This sequence encodes CASRGDVGELFF.

The table lists this clone with a few counts. The chain employs TRBV29-1 and TRBJ2-2; 8 bases fit TRBD1. J was trimmed by 3 bases and V by 6 bases; bases with no gene match: 9. The CDR3 has 15 residues. Germline CDR1 reads SQVTM; CDR2 reads ANQGSEA. The CDR3 bases are TGCAGCGTAAAGACAGGGGTTAGTGACACCGGGGAGCTGTTTTTT. Protein sequence: CSVKTGVSDTGELFF.

The chain combines TRBV2 with TRBJ2-7, with 9 bases that match TRBD1. The CDR3 extends over 14 amino acids. In germline, CDR1 is SNHLY, CDR2 FYNNEI. J was trimmed by 6 bases and V by 6 bases; bases with no gene match: 9. The CDR3 reads CASSAYRGQGEQYF. Written as DNA, the CDR3 is TGTGCCAGCAGCGCATACAGGGGGCAAGGCGAGCAGTACTTC.

The rearrangement uses TRBV5-1 and TRBJ2-3; 10 bases are a match to TRBD2. Germline V CDR1 and CDR2: SGHRS, YFSETQ. This CDR3 comprises 15 residues. V trimming: 1 base; J trimming: 3 bases; junction bases outside the gene matches: 2. The CDR3 spells CASSLSSGGTDTQYF. As DNA, the CDR3 is TGCGCCAGCAGCTTGTCTAGCGGGGGAACAGATACGCAGTATTTT.

The rearrangement uses TRBV7-9 and TRBJ1-2; D is unresolved. This CDR3 spans 13 amino acids. V was clipped by 3 bases and J by 9 bases, with 14 bases between them. Germline CDR1 and CDR2: SEHNR and FQNEAQ (reference sequence). For the CDR3, the DNA is TGTGCCAGCAGCTTGGAGGATAGCAGCAGCTACACCTTC. Protein: CASSLEDSSSYTF.

The chain uses TRBV9 and TRBJ1-2, with D unclear. CDR1 SGDLS and CDR2 YYNGEE come from the germline V gene. This CDR3 has 13 residues. Trimming left V 4 bases short and J 4 bases short, with 11 bases between. The CDR3 protein is CASSRASSYGYTF. CDR3 DNA: TGTGCCAGCAGCCGCGCGAGCTCCTATGGCTACACCTTC.

The chain has TRBV19 and TRBJ1-1, with D maybe TRBD1 (6 bases). The germline V gene has CDR1 LNHDA and CDR2 SQIVND (reference sequence). V was trimmed by 2 bases and J by 4 bases, leaving 14 bases between them. The CDR3 length is 15 residues. The CDR3 spells CASSISAGGATEAFF. The CDR3 DNA follows: TGTGCCAGTAGTATATCCGCCGGGGGGGCCACTGAAGCTTTCTTT.

V usage is TRBV6-2 or TRBV6-3 and J usage is TRBJ2-1; 9 bases are a match to TRBD2. The V gene end was trimmed by 0 bases and the J gene end by 4 bases; junction bases not matched to a gene: 7. The CDR3 has 17 amino acids. CDR1 is MNHEY and CDR2 is SVGEGT in the germline V gene. Here the CDR3 DNA reads TGTGCCAGCAGTTACTCCCCCCCTAGCGGGGTATACAATGAGCAGTTCTTC. It encodes CASSYSPPSGVYNEQFF.

The chain carries TRBV4-3 and TRBJ1-5; D is undetermined. Germline CDR1 reads LGHNA; CDR2 reads YSLEER. V was clipped by 0 bases and J by 3 bases, with 6 bases between them. The CDR3 covers 14 residues. CDR3 amino acids: CASSQDAVNQPQHF. CDR3 nucleotide sequence: TGCGCCAGCAGCCAAGATGCGGTCAATCAGCCCCAGCATTTT.

V usage is TRBV6-5 and J usage is TRBJ1-5, with D possibly matching TRBD1 (6 bases). In germline, CDR1 is MNHEY, CDR2 SVGAGI. The CDR3 loop spans 13 amino acids. Trimming stripped 8 bases from V and 3 bases from J, with 11 bases between. The CDR3, as DNA: TGTGCCAGCGAGGGGGGGCTCAATCAGCCCCAGCATTTT. Translation: CASEGGLNQPQHF.

CDR3 sequence: CASSSLSGVSNQPQHF. In nucleotides, the CDR3 is TGTGCCAGCAGTTCGTTGTCAGGTGTTTCGAATCAGCCCCAGCATTTT. This rearrangement joins TRBV6-2 or TRBV6-3 to TRBJ1-5; unclear D gene. This CDR3 has 16 amino acids. V was shortened by 4 bases and J by 4 bases, with 17 bases between the two germline ends. Germline CDR1 is MNHEY and CDR2 is SVGEGT.

This chain links TRBV7-9 with TRBJ2-1, with D possibly matching TRBD1 (5 bases). CDR1 is SEHNR and CDR2 is FQNEAQ in the germline V gene (reference sequence). V was pared by 4 bases and J by 6 bases, with 13 bases between. This CDR3 is 14 amino acids long. DNA for the CDR3: TGTGCCAGCAGCTCCAGGGCCGGGTTCAATGAGCAGTTCTTC. It translates to CASSSRAGFNEQFF.

The chain is built from TRBV6-6 and TRBJ1-3; D uncertain. Deletions cut 5 bases from V and 4 bases from J, with 6 bases between. CDR1 and CDR2 from the germline V gene are MNHNY and SVGAGI (reference sequence). This CDR3 is built from 12 residues. The chain's CDR3 is CASSKQGNTIYF. CDR3 DNA: TGTGCCAGCAGTAAACAGGGAAACACCATATATTTT.

The gene calls are TRBV27 and TRBJ2-3; perhaps TRBD1 as D (5 bases). V was trimmed by 3 bases and J by 3 bases, leaving 7 bases between them. From germline, CDR1 is MNHEY and CDR2 SMNVEV (reference sequence). The CDR3 runs to 13 residues. CDR3 bases: TGTGCCAGCAGTTTCCCAGGGACAGATACGCAGTATTTT. Translating gives CASSFPGTDTQYF.

This clone appeared once. The rearrangement joins TRBV19 to TRBJ1-1; D is unresolved. V lost 5 bases, J lost 1 base, and 11 bases lay in between. Per germline, CDR1 LNHDA and CDR2 SQIVND (reference sequence). The CDR3 contains 14 residues. CDR3: CASSDLRENTEAFF. CDR3 DNA: TGTGCCAGTAGTGATCTTAGAGAGAACACTGAAGCTTTCTTT.

This clone came up once. V gene TRBV7-9 combines with J gene TRBJ2-2; 13 nucleotides match TRBD2. Trimming took 7 bases from V and 5 from J; bases not matched to a gene: 7. Germline values: CDR1 SEHNR, CDR2 FQNEAQ (reference sequence). The CDR3 sequence is 16 residues long. The DNA for the CDR3 is TGTGCCAGCACCGAACGACTAGCGGGGGGTACCGGGGAGCTGTTTTTT. Translation gives CASTERLAGGTGELFF.

The chain links TRBV18 to TRBJ1-2; 8 positions match TRBD1. Germline CDR1 and CDR2: KGHSH and LQKENI. This CDR3 has 15 amino acids. Trimming removed 1 base from V and 5 bases from J; junction bases left unmatched: 6. The DNA for the CDR3 is TGTGCCAGCTCACCACTTCCGAGACAGGGGTATGGCTACACCTTC. Translation gives CASSPLPRQGYGYTF.

Notes on this clone: This sample also contains other DNA sequences that code for the same CDR3. The gene calls are TRBV5-1 and TRBJ2-3; 7 nucleotides align to TRBD1. The CDR3 has 17 residues. The germline CDR1 and CDR2 sequences are SGHRS and YFSETQ. The V segment lost 0 bases and the J segment 0 bases; nucleotides outside the gene matches: 7. In nucleotides, the CDR3 is TGCGCCAGCAGCTTGGGCCAACAGGGGCCGAGCACAGATACGCAGTATTTT. This translates into CASSLGQQGPSTDTQYF. Filled out from reference TRBV5-1 and TRBJ2-3, the complete variable domain reads KAGVTQTPRYLIKTRGQQVTLSCSPISGHRSVSWYQQTPGQGLQFLFEYFSETQRNKGNFPGRFSGRQFSNSRSEMNVSTLELGDSALYLCASSLGQQGPSTDTQYFGPGTRLTVL.

The rearrangement links TRBV2 to TRBJ2-5; 14 nucleotides align to TRBD2. V dropped 6 bases and J dropped 1; count of bases not matched to a gene: 7. Germline V lookup: CDR1 SNHLY, CDR2 FYNNEI. The CDR3 has 17 residues. CDR3 residues: CASSPGTSGGLQETQYF. CDR3 coding DNA: TGTGCCAGCAGCCCAGGGACTAGCGGGGGACTCCAAGAGACCCAGTACTTC.

In this sample, this clone turned up a few times. The V call is TRBV5-4, the J call TRBJ1-6, with D perhaps matching TRBD1 (5 bases). The length of the CDR3 is 13 residues. Per the germline V gene, CDR1 is SGHNT and CDR2 is YYREEE (reference sequence). V was pared by 5 bases and J by 7 bases, with 10 bases between. As DNA, the CDR3 is TGTGCCAGCAGGTGGACACCAAATTCACCCCTCCACTTT. It encodes CASRWTPNSPLHF.

V and J are TRBV5-4 and TRBJ1-2, with D maybe TRBD1 (6 bases). Germline CDR1 reads SGHNT; CDR2 reads YYREEE (reference sequence). Trimming cost V 4 bases and J 3 bases, with 10 bases left between them. This CDR3 has 13 residues. CDR3 region: CASSLGQYYGYTF. The CDR3 DNA sequence: TGTGCCAGCAGCCTCGGACAGTACTATGGCTACACCTTC.

The V call is TRBV11-2, the J call TRBJ1-6; TRBD1 matches at 9 bases. The CDR3 consists of 17 residues. The V segment lost 1 base and the J segment 9 bases; nucleotides outside the gene matches: 10. Germline CDR1 reads SGHAT; CDR2 reads FQNNGV. CDR3 DNA: TGTGCCAGCAGCTTAGCCCATTACGGGACAGGGATTTCACCCCTCCACTTT. Its translation is CASSLAHYGTGISPLHF.